What follows describes a single TCR beta chain. The antigen is undetermined. TCRdb's copy holds only in-frame clones and misses some; the assay was immunoSEQ multiplex PCR. This table has tens of thousands of clones, 86% appearing once. This entry comes from a study of T cells in tuberculosis. Study as a whole: This South African cohort compared adolescents with or without latent tuberculosis against adults with active tuberculosis.

Trimming removed 0 bases from V and 1 base from J, with 15 bases in between. Germline V gene sequence: CDR1 SQVTM, CDR2 ANQGSEA. This CDR3 is 16 amino acids long. Study results and caveats: Classification accuracy was 80% to 90% (AUROC over 0.85) with the GMM-specific repertoire.

Time point specified: new active TB diagnosis, blood taken before or within 7 days of starting treatment. Patients were newly diagnosed, HIV-seronegative, and aged 18 or older. Unsorted cryopreserved PBMC were sequenced, averaging roughly 100,000 T cells per clinical donor. The chain couples TRBV29-1 to TRBJ1-2; the D is unclear. Material: PBMCs, obtained at tuberculosis diagnosis. This sequence was found in an adult with tuberculosis. The CDR3 DNA reads TGCAGCGTTGAAGATACCCTGAGTGATCATAACTATGGCTACACCTTC. It encodes CSVEDTLSDHNYGYTF.